This T cell receptor beta chain was identified in a study of Ad26.COV2.S vaccination and SARS-CoV-2 variants. Overall study context: The authors gave Ad26.COV2.S intramuscularly, either once or twice 56 days apart.

A word on this clone: What it binds is unknown.

As for treatment: approximately 18 received Ad26.COV2.S at low or high dose, single or two shots; roughly 5 received placebo; per-sample allocation not given. Day 63 following the first vaccine or placebo injection was when the samples were taken. An 18-55-year-old adult in Boston served as donor. An Ad26 vector expressing Wuhan-strain SARS-CoV-2 spike constituted the vaccine. Germline V lookup: CDR1 LGHDT, CDR2 YNNKEL (reference sequence). The CDR3 loop spans 14 amino acids. The V end lost 1 base, the J end lost 7 bases, and 8 bases lay between the germline ends. Some clones are missing from TCRdb's copy, which holds only in-frame ones; the method was immunoSEQ multiplex PCR. This repertoire shows approximately 340,000 clones, approximately 81% found once; its top ten account for about 3.3%. Whole-study findings and limits: Relative to placebo recipients, vaccine recipients exhibited elevated spike-specific TCR breadth.

The sequencing here drew on peripheral blood, taken in a trial of Ad26.COV2.S vaccine versus placebo. This chain connects TRBV3-1 (or the pseudogene TRBV3-2) to TRBJ1-6; no reliable D call. This TCR was recovered from a person between 18 and 60 years old who received the Ad26.COV2.S COVID-19 vaccine or a placebo. The CDR3 protein is CASSQVGGNSPLHF. In DNA, the CDR3 is TGTGCCAGCAGCCAAGTAGGAGGGAATTCACCCCTCCACTTT.